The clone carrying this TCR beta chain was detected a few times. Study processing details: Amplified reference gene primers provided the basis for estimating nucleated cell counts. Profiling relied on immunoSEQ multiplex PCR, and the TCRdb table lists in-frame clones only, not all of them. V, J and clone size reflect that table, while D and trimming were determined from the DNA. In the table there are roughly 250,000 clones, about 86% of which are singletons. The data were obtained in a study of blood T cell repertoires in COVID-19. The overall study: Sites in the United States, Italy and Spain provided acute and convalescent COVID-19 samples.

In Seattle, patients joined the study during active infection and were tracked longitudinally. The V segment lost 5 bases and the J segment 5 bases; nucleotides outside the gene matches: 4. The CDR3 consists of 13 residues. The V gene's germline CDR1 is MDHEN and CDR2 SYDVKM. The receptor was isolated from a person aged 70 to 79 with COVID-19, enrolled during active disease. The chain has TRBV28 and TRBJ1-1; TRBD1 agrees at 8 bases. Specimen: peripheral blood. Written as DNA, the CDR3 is TGTGCCAGCAGTACAGGGGGGTATACTGAAGCTTTCTTT. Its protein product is CASSTGGYTEAFF.